The rows below give T cell receptor beta chains drawn from one sample of a study of regulatory T cells in long-lasting Graves disease. MiXCR, run by TCRdb on the multiplex PCR reads, gives a single entry per CDR3 protein. This table holds about half a million distinct CDR3 sequences, about 12% found once. The same specimen was also included in a second study, on T cells in Graves' hyperthyroidism and ophthalmopathy.

The sample consisted of peripheral blood mononuclear cells (PBMCs), taken at new diagnosis, from a patient treated with antithyroid drugs. Receptors originate from a young woman with Graves disease. The CDR3 runs from the conserved cysteine through the conserved F or W. The order of the fields is V gene, clone size, D gene, J gene, CDR3 protein, CDR3 DNA. The D gene is left open where the match is weak. Size tells how often a clone was seen (once, few, many) or the class of an expanded clone, and some rows leave it out.

v_gene: TRBV19; abundance: many; d_gene: TRBD1; j_gene: TRBJ1-5; CDR3aa: CASTERTGTGNQPQHF; CDR3nt: TGTGCCAGTACCGAACGGACAGGGACAGGCAATCAGCCCCAGCATTTT
v_gene: TRBV15; abundance: -; d_gene: TRBD1; j_gene: TRBJ2-1; CDR3aa: CATSRWDRKYNEQFF; CDR3nt: TGTGCCACCAGCAGATGGGACAGAAAATACAATGAGCAGTTCTTC
v_gene: TRBV6-1; abundance: -; d_gene: TRBD2; j_gene: TRBJ2-2; CDR3aa: CASGRANTGELFF; CDR3nt: TGTGCCAGCGGGAGGGCCAACACCGGGGAGCTGTTTTTT
v_gene: TRBV6-2/TRBV6-3; abundance: many; d_gene: -; j_gene: TRBJ2-5; CDR3aa: CASSYFQPQETQYF; CDR3nt: TGTGCCAGCAGTTACTTCCAACCGCAAGAGACCCAGTACTTC
v_gene: TRBV2; abundance: many; d_gene: -; j_gene: TRBJ2-7; CDR3aa: CASRDYRIYEQYF; CDR3nt: TGTGCCAGCAGGGACTACCGGATTTACGAGCAGTACTTC
v_gene: TRBV11-2; abundance: many; d_gene: -; j_gene: TRBJ2-1; CDR3aa: CASSLRRGSSSYNEQFF; CDR3nt: TGTGCCAGCAGCTTACGTCGAGGGAGTAGCTCCTACAATGAGCAGTTCTTC
v_gene: TRBV6-1; abundance: many; d_gene: -; j_gene: TRBJ1-1; CDR3aa: CASSPFKVEAFF; CDR3nt: TGTGCCAGCAGTCCCTTTAAGGTTGAAGCTTTCTTT
v_gene: TRBV28; abundance: many; d_gene: TRBD2; j_gene: TRBJ2-3; CDR3aa: CASRKKREGQGDTQYF; CDR3nt: TGTGCCAGCAGGAAGAAGCGGGAGGGCCAAGGAGATACGCAGTATTTT
v_gene: TRBV7-2; abundance: many; d_gene: -; j_gene: TRBJ1-6; CDR3aa: CASSFTDLTLHF; CDR3nt: TGTGCCAGCAGCTTCACTGATTTGACCCTCCACTTT
v_gene: TRBV5-1; abundance: many; d_gene: -; j_gene: TRBJ1-1; CDR3aa: CASSLVPGAEAFF; CDR3nt: TGCGCCAGCAGCTTGGTCCCGGGGGCTGAAGCTTTCTTT
v_gene: TRBV2; abundance: few; d_gene: TRBD1; j_gene: TRBJ2-6; CDR3aa: CASRDRGDSGANVLTF; CDR3nt: TGTGCCAGCAGGGACAGGGGGGACTCTGGGGCCAACGTCCTGACTTTC
v_gene: TRBV2; abundance: -; d_gene: -; j_gene: TRBJ2-1; CDR3aa: CAITQGFGNEQFF; CDR3nt: TGTGCCATCACCCAGGGCTTCGGGAATGAGCAGTTCTTC
v_gene: TRBV18; abundance: many; d_gene: TRBD1; j_gene: TRBJ1-1; CDR3aa: CASSLYRGEAFF; CDR3nt: TGTGCCAGCTCACTGTACAGGGGTGAAGCTTTCTTT
v_gene: TRBV28; abundance: many; d_gene: -; j_gene: TRBJ1-6; CDR3aa: CASSSWGLGASPLHF; CDR3nt: TGTGCCAGCAGTTCGTGGGGGCTGGGGGCTTCACCCCTCCACTTT
v_gene: TRBV2; abundance: many; d_gene: TRBD1; j_gene: TRBJ2-3; CDR3aa: CASSARTGGTDTQYF; CDR3nt: TGTGCCAGCAGCGCGCGGACAGGGGGCACAGATACGCAGTATTTT
v_gene: TRBV13; abundance: few; d_gene: -; j_gene: TRBJ2-1; CDR3aa: CASSRDRAHEQFF; CDR3nt: TGTGCCAGCTCCCGGGACCGGGCCCATGAGCAGTTCTTC
v_gene: TRBV10-1; abundance: many; d_gene: -; j_gene: TRBJ2-7; CDR3aa: CASSEGQLYEQYF; CDR3nt: TGCGCCAGCAGTGAGGGACAGCTCTACGAGCAGTACTTC
v_gene: TRBV18; abundance: many; d_gene: -; j_gene: TRBJ1-1; CDR3aa: CASSPDSPVEAFF; CDR3nt: TGTGCCAGCTCACCCGACAGCCCAGTTGAAGCTTTCTTT
v_gene: TRBV12-3/TRBV12-4; abundance: many; d_gene: -; j_gene: TRBJ2-7; CDR3aa: CASSLFFTPYEQYF; CDR3nt: TGTGCCAGCAGTTTATTCTTCACCCCCTACGAGCAGTACTTC
v_gene: TRBV19; abundance: few; d_gene: -; j_gene: TRBJ1-2; CDR3aa: CASSTAAYGYTF; CDR3nt: TGTGCCAGTAGCACGGCAGCCTATGGCTACACCTTC
v_gene: TRBV18; abundance: few; d_gene: -; j_gene: TRBJ2-6; CDR3aa: CASSPLTAGRSGANVLTF; CDR3nt: TGTGCCAGCTCACCCTTAACCGCAGGGAGATCCGGGGCCAACGTCCTGACTTTC
v_gene: TRBV6-5; abundance: -; d_gene: -; j_gene: TRBJ1-5; CDR3aa: CASSYSYQPQHF; CDR3nt: TGTGCCAGCAGTTACTCGTATCAGCCCCAGCATTTT
v_gene: TRBV12-3/TRBV12-4; abundance: -; d_gene: -; j_gene: TRBJ1-1; CDR3aa: CASSLVTEEAFF; CDR3nt: TGTGCCAGCAGTTTAGTGACTGAGGAAGCTTTCTTT
v_gene: TRBV2; abundance: many; d_gene: -; j_gene: TRBJ1-2; CDR3aa: CASSREVFGGHFLANYGYTF; CDR3nt: TGTGCCAGCAGTAGAGAAGTTTTCGGGGGACATTTCCTAGCTAACTATGGCTACACCTTC
v_gene: TRBV7-8; abundance: many; d_gene: -; j_gene: TRBJ2-7; CDR3aa: CASSPYPQGSYEQYF; CDR3nt: TGTGCCAGCAGCCCGTATCCCCAGGGCTCCTACGAGCAGTACTTC
v_gene: TRBV28; abundance: many; d_gene: -; j_gene: TRBJ2-7; CDR3aa: CASSPSHYEQYF; CDR3nt: TGTGCCAGCAGTCCCTCCCACTACGAGCAGTACTTC
v_gene: TRBV29-1; abundance: many; d_gene: -; j_gene: TRBJ1-1; CDR3aa: CSVRKGEGTEAFF; CDR3nt: TGCAGCGTCCGGAAGGGCGAGGGGACTGAAGCTTTCTTT
v_gene: TRBV19; abundance: many; d_gene: -; j_gene: TRBJ1-5; CDR3aa: CASSMWADGPQHF; CDR3nt: TGTGCCAGTAGTATGTGGGCGGATGGGCCCCAGCATTTT
v_gene: TRBV29-1; abundance: many; d_gene: TRBD1; j_gene: TRBJ1-1; CDR3aa: CGDRLNTEAFF; CDR3nt: TGCGGGGACAGGCTGAACACTGAAGCTTTCTTT
v_gene: TRBV6-2/TRBV6-3; abundance: many; d_gene: -; j_gene: TRBJ1-1; CDR3aa: CASSFGPTEAFF; CDR3nt: TGTGCCAGCAGTTTTGGCCCTACTGAAGCTTTCTTT
v_gene: TRBV28; abundance: few; d_gene: -; j_gene: TRBJ2-1; CDR3aa: CASSSGPGNEQFF; CDR3nt: TGTGCCAGCAGTTCGGGACCAGGCAATGAGCAGTTCTTC
v_gene: TRBV10-3; abundance: -; d_gene: -; j_gene: TRBJ1-3; CDR3aa: CAIGSVGSGNTIYF; CDR3nt: TGTGCCATCGGCTCGGTGGGCTCTGGAAACACCATATATTTT
v_gene: TRBV11-2; abundance: many; d_gene: -; j_gene: TRBJ2-2; CDR3aa: CASSSREQVADELFF; CDR3nt: TGTGCCAGCAGCTCCCGTGAGCAGGTCGCGGACGAGCTGTTTTTT
v_gene: TRBV6-1; abundance: few; d_gene: -; j_gene: TRBJ1-3; CDR3aa: CASSEAPPQTGNTIYF; CDR3nt: TGTGCCAGCAGTGAAGCGCCACCACAGACTGGAAACACCATATATTTT
v_gene: TRBV7-3; abundance: many; d_gene: TRBD1; j_gene: TRBJ2-1; CDR3aa: CASSIDRGAYNEQFF; CDR3nt: TGTGCCAGCAGCATTGACAGGGGAGCCTACAATGAGCAGTTCTTC
v_gene: TRBV3-1; abundance: many; d_gene: -; j_gene: TRBJ1-1; CDR3aa: CASSSAQGNTEAFF; CDR3nt: TGTGCCAGCAGCTCCGCCCAGGGGAACACTGAAGCTTTCTTT
v_gene: TRBV7-3; abundance: -; d_gene: -; j_gene: TRBJ2-2; CDR3aa: CASSSTGTNTGELLF; CDR3nt: TGTGCCAGCAGCTCGACAGGAACCAACACCGGGGAGCTGCTTTTT
v_gene: TRBV20-1; abundance: -; d_gene: -; j_gene: TRBJ1-5; CDR3aa: CSASTGNQPQHF; CDR3nt: TGCAGTGCTAGTACGGGGAATCAGCCCCAGCATTTT
v_gene: TRBV11-2; abundance: many; d_gene: -; j_gene: TRBJ2-7; CDR3aa: CASSLALEWRATSYEQYF; CDR3nt: TGTGCCAGCAGCTTAGCCCTTGAGTGGCGGGCAACCTCCTACGAGCAGTACTTC
v_gene: TRBV19; abundance: few; d_gene: -; j_gene: TRBJ2-7; CDR3aa: CASSIDRAASYEQYF; CDR3nt: TGTGCCAGTAGTATAGATCGGGCCGCTTCCTACGAGCAGTACTTC
v_gene: TRBV24-1; abundance: many; d_gene: TRBD1; j_gene: TRBJ1-1; CDR3aa: CATSERNRGRRFTEAFF; CDR3nt: TGTGCCACCAGTGAACGTAACAGGGGACGGCGATTCACTGAAGCTTTCTTT
v_gene: TRBV12-3/TRBV12-4; abundance: many; d_gene: -; j_gene: TRBJ1-5; CDR3aa: CASSPRDPNQPQHF; CDR3nt: TGTGCCAGCAGCCCCCGGGACCCCAATCAGCCCCAGCATTTT
v_gene: TRBV2; abundance: many; d_gene: TRBD1; j_gene: TRBJ1-2; CDR3aa: CASELDRASLYGYTF; CDR3nt: TGTGCCAGCGAGCTGGACAGGGCGTCACTCTATGGCTACACCTTC
v_gene: TRBV7-9; abundance: -; d_gene: TRBD2; j_gene: TRBJ2-3; CDR3aa: CASSRGLAGLSTDTQYF; CDR3nt: TGTGCCAGCAGCCGGGGACTAGCGGGATTAAGCACAGATACGCAGTATTTT
v_gene: TRBV7-2; abundance: few; d_gene: -; j_gene: TRBJ1-6; CDR3aa: CASSQVPYNSPLHF; CDR3nt: TGTGCCAGCAGCCAGGTCCCCTATAATTCACCCCTCCACTTT
v_gene: TRBV29-1; abundance: -; d_gene: TRBD2; j_gene: TRBJ2-3; CDR3aa: CSVATSGRVSDTQYF; CDR3nt: TGCAGCGTCGCGACTAGCGGGAGGGTCTCCGATACGCAGTATTTT